Below, 11 T cell receptor beta chains from the same sample are listed, as sequenced in a study of blood T cell repertoires in COVID-19. Sequencing was performed with immunoSEQ multiplex PCR; in TCRdb, only in-frame clones are kept and a portion is missing. Altogether roughly 310,000 clones are present, about 88% being singletons, with the ten largest covering around 2.7%. Input material: PBMCs or T cells enriched from blood (not recorded which). These receptors were taken from a man aged 55-75 years who had recovered from COVID-19.

In this sample, this clone turned up once. This rearrangement joins TRBV30 to TRBJ1-2, with D perhaps matching TRBD1 (5 bases). Trimming shortened V by 5 bases and J by 4 bases, and 11 bases separated the two germline ends. The CDR3 contains 12 residues. Germline values: CDR1 GTSNPN, CDR2 SVGIG (reference sequence). Here the CDR3 reads CAWLEGRYGYTF. The CDR3 nucleotides read TGTGCCTGGCTGGAGGGACGCTATGGCTACACCTTC. Supplemented by reference TRBV30 and TRBJ1-2, the full variable domain reads SQTIHQWPATLVQPVGSPLSLECTVEGTSNPNLYWYRQAAGRGLQLLFYSVGIGQISSEVPQNLSASRPQDRQFILSSKKLLLSDSGFYLCAWLEGRYGYTFGSGTRLTVV.

This clone was seen just once. The chain couples TRBV10-3 to TRBJ2-7; 7 nucleotides line up with TRBD2. V was pared by 5 bases and J by 1 base, with 11 bases of the junction left unmatched. The V gene's germline CDR1 is ENHRY and CDR2 SYGVKD. This CDR3 is 16 amino acids long. CDR3 sequence: CAISTREGSFSYEQYF. The CDR3 bases are TGTGCCATCAGTACGAGGGAGGGTTCGTTTTCCTACGAGCAGTACTTC.

V is TRBV18 and J is TRBJ1-2; the D is unclear. Trimming cost V 0 bases and J 0 bases, with 14 bases left between them. CDR1 is KGHSH and CDR2 is LQKENI in the germline V gene. This CDR3 is 17 amino acids long. The CDR3 spells CASSPPVSRRANYGYTF. The CDR3 DNA reads TGTGCCAGCTCACCACCGGTCTCTCGGAGAGCTAACTATGGCTACACCTTC.

The chain combines TRBV30 with TRBJ1-6; 7 bases map to TRBD1. Germline V gene data show CDR1 as GTSNPN and CDR2 as SVGIG (reference sequence). Trimming at V came to 6 bases and at J to 10 bases, leaving 3 bases not matched to a gene. The CDR3 covers 11 residues. The CDR3 protein is CACQGESPLHF. The CDR3 nucleotides read TGTGCCTGCCAGGGGGAATCACCCCTCCACTTT.

The chain is built from TRBV18 and TRBJ1-2, with no clear D. Germline V gene sequence: CDR1 KGHSH, CDR2 LQKENI. V lost 3 bases to trimming and J lost 7 bases, with 18 bases between them. The CDR3 is 15 amino acids. The CDR3 protein is CASSPTPPGGSGYTF. CDR3 coding DNA: TGTGCCAGCTCACCTACCCCTCCCGGAGGGAGTGGCTACACCTTC.

The rearrangement links TRBV9 to TRBJ2-7, with 11 bases lining up with TRBD1. V gave up 3 bases and J gave up 3 bases; unmatched junction bases: 2. CDR1 and CDR2 from the germline V gene are SGDLS and YYNGEE. The CDR3 spans 14 residues. This CDR3 is CASSAGQGDYEQYF. The CDR3 DNA follows: TGTGCCAGCAGCGCGGGACAGGGGGACTACGAGCAGTACTTC.

The chain uses TRBV9 and TRBJ2-3; 15 bases are shared with TRBD2. Losses at the gene ends were 6 bases for V and 4 bases for J; bases not matched to a gene: 6. The CDR3 runs to 16 residues. CDR1 SGDLS and CDR2 YYNGEE come from the germline V gene. The CDR3 DNA reads TGTGCCAGCACCTCGGGACTAGCGGGGGGTCCAGATACGCAGTATTTT. It codes for CASTSGLAGGPDTQYF.

This clone was seen once. The chain uses TRBV6-5 and TRBJ1-3; 7 bases are shared with TRBD1. This CDR3 comprises 13 residues. CDR1 is MNHEY and CDR2 is SVGAGI in the germline V gene. The V gene end was trimmed by 9 bases and the J gene end by 3 bases; junction bases not matched to a gene: 5. CDR3 sequence reads: CASQDRRGNTIYF. Written as DNA, the CDR3 is TGTGCCAGTCAGGACAGGCGTGGAAACACCATATATTTT.

The chain combines TRBV2 with TRBJ2-7, with D perhaps TRBD1 (5 bases). V dropped 11 bases and J dropped 7 bases, with 9 bases sitting between them. This CDR3 region has 9 residues. CDR1 and CDR2 (germline): SNHLY, FYNNEI. The CDR3 nucleotides are TGTGCCTCCGGACAAGAGCAGTACTTC. As protein: CASGQEQYF.

The V and J genes are TRBV7-3 and TRBJ1-6; 8 nucleotides agree with TRBD1. Germline assignment: CDR1 SGHTA and CDR2 FQGTGA. The CDR3 length is 13 residues. V trimming: 6 bases; J trimming: 8 bases; junction bases outside the gene matches: 3. CDR3 loop: CASRSDRDSPLHF. The CDR3 DNA reads as TGTGCCAGCAGGTCGGACAGGGATTCACCCCTCCACTTT.

The chain links TRBV11-3 to TRBJ2-7; D perhaps matches TRBD2 (5 bases). Trimming took off 6 bases at V and 6 bases at J, with 9 bases between the two ends. The CDR3 is made up of 11 amino acids. Per the germline V gene, CDR1 is SGHNT and CDR2 is YENEEA. CDR3 nucleotides: TGTGCCAGCAGGAAAGGAGGCGAGCAGTACTTC. It translates to CASRKGGEQYF.